The T cell receptor beta chain under discussion was sequenced for a study of post-analysis software for immune sequencing data. As for the study in general: Progressive-relapsing, secondary progressive and relapsing-remitting multiple sclerosis were among the disease courses included. General study results and limits: Roughly five TRBV segments, including TRBV5-6, TRBV5-1 and TRBV20-1, were more frequent in patients than controls. A significant reduction in normalized Chao1 diversity was observed in multiple sclerosis patients versus controls.

Prepared TCR beta cDNA libraries contained unique molecular identifiers. TCRdb passed the PCR reads through MiXCR, listing each CDR3 protein once. The data contain roughly 800,000 distinct CDR3 sequences, roughly 30% of them singletons. CDR3 length: 12 residues. Germline V CDR1 and CDR2: SQVTM, ANQGSEA. The table lists this clonotype with a few counts. The antigen remains unidentified. At one boundary the junction diverges from the germline segment, which might be a read error. J is TRBJ2-7 and V is TRBV29-1; D unclear. This receptor was identified in a girl aged 5 to 17 with multiple sclerosis. The sample was blood. CDR3 sequence (DNA): TGCAGCGCCTCACACGTCTCCTACGGGCAGTACTTC. Its translation: CSASHVSYGQYF.